The T cell receptor beta chain under discussion was sequenced for a study of blood T cell repertoires in COVID-19 (dated by TCRdb to 2019 to 2021). About the full investigation: The collaborator samples originated in the United States, Italy and Spain and spanned the acute and convalescent phases of COVID-19. The prospective study material was composed of cDNA or gDNA derived from T cells, B-cell-depleted T cells, or PBMCs. The dataset comprised deeply sampled blood TCRbeta repertoires from subjects exposed to, actively infected with, or recovered from COVID-19. The repertoires were made available in a free public database intended to serve as a resource for research on the immune response to SARS-CoV-2. The samples were drawn from the first 160 participants of the ongoing ImmuneRACE study and from 1,254 subjects provided by 6 global collaborators. The sample metadata nearly always contained a de-identified subject ID, COVID-19 status, age in years and sex. Where HLA class I and class II types were available, the types were taken from metadata supplied by the sample provider, not from assay-based typing.

A second Seattle source provided samples from volunteer blood donors who had recovered from COVID-19. Whole blood was collected in K2EDTA tubes by collaborating institutions according to the institutions' own protocols. For TCRbeta analysis, collaborators shipped samples as frozen whole blood, isolated PBMCs, or DNA extracted from either of those sample types. TCRbeta CDR3 regions were amplified from genomic DNA using the immunoSEQ Assay, a bias-controlled multiplex PCR. In the authors' own workflow: The number of nucleated cells in each sample was estimated by amplification of reference gene primers within the assay. Sequence reads were collapsed and filtered to measure the absolute abundance of every unique TCRbeta CDR3 rearrangement. For each sample, productive Simpson clonality was calculated by taking the square root of Simpson's diversity index across productive rearrangements. In TCRdb, the immuneACCESS table is reduced to in-frame sequences with V and J assigned. These tables do not hold every clone; where another copy was compared, an unresolved V gene accounts for under half, and the others remain unexplained. That table supplies the V and J calls and clone size; D and trimming were determined from the DNA. Present in this sample are under 300,000 clones, about nine tenths of which were seen just once. Of the sample, just over 7% falls within the top ten clones.

What the study reported, not specific to this receptor: Clinical and demographic metadata were provided uncurated, with the amount varying by source and participant.

Remarks on this clone: This clone's antigen is unknown. Per-base qualities were not stored, and no clone one base away is much larger.

The clonotype was recovered from a man aged 60 to 69 who had recovered from COVID-19. Material: peripheral blood.

The nucleotide sequence is TGTGCCACCCGGACTAGCGGGGGGCACAATGAGCAGTTCTTC. Translated, it reads CATRTSGGHNEQFF. Recombination linked TRBV2 to TRBJ2-1, with 14 bases matching TRBD2. Relative to germline, V is missing 10 bases and J is missing 5 bases, with 4 bases of the junction outside any gene match. CDR1 and CDR2 are drawn from the germline V gene: SNHLY, FYNNEI. The CDR3 covers 14 residues, taking in both the cysteine and the phenylalanine. Only the CDR3 region is kept as DNA, spanning 42 bases read in frame from base 1.